This TCR beta chain was captured in a study of T cell responses to AZD1222 COVID-19 vaccine. Points from the study as a whole: Nearly half of spike-specific TCRs reportedly go after variant regions that carry no mutations. Females made up more of the donors, who were largely white British, and clonal diversity may have come out too low. Baseline serology detected seropositivity in only six AZD1222 recipients.

Germline-derived CDR1 and CDR2 are SNHLY and FYNNEI. V lost 4 bases to trimming and J lost 4 bases; unmatched junction nucleotides: 13. This CDR3 has 18 amino acids. Concerning this clone itself: The antigen is unknown.

Measured with immunoSEQ multiplex PCR; TCRdb has only the in-frame clones, and not every one. The data show approximately 100,000 clones, with around nine tenths seen just once and around 1.3% held by the top ten. The receptor's source is an adult in good health. V is TRBV2 and J is TRBJ1-5; TRBD1 aligns across 10 bases. Sample: peripheral blood, taken on day 0 of AZD1222 vaccination. CDR3 protein: CASSGTLPGTGENQPQHF. The CDR3 DNA follows: TGTGCCAGCAGTGGAACCCTCCCCGGGACAGGGGAAAATCAGCCCCAGCATTTT.